This T cell receptor (beta chain) was captured in a study of blood T cells in healthy people across ages. A few counts support this clonotype. Then a second PCR, running roughly 7 to 11 cycles, was carried out with a sample-barcoded 5' primer and a J-beta primer mix. MiXCR, applied by TCRdb to the 5' RACE reads, yields one record per CDR3 protein. The top ten hold over 5.5% of the sample, which has about 1.4 million distinct CDR3 sequences, around 55% seen once. V was shortened by 0 bases and J by 9 bases, with 12 bases between the two germline ends. Germline values: CDR1 LNHNV, CDR2 YYDKDF (reference sequence). The CDR3 runs 14 residues.

Sequenced material: blood. The J gene is TRBJ1-5, the V gene TRBV15; the D gene is possibly TRBD1 (5 bases). This TCR derives from a man younger than 30 in good health. The CDR3 protein is CATSRDVRGWPQHF. CDR3 nucleotides: TGTGCCACCAGCAGAGATGTCCGGGGGTGGCCCCAGCATTTT. The entire variable domain, with the rest obtained from reference TRBV15 and TRBJ1-5, is as follows: DAMVIQNPRYQVTQFGKPVTLSCSQTLNHNVMYWYQQKSSQAPKLLFHYYDKDFNNEADTPDNFQSRRPNTSFCFLDIRSPGLGDTAMYLCATSRDVRGWPQHFGDGTRLSIL.